Presented here are 10 T cell receptor beta chains from one specimen sequenced in a study of blood T cell repertoires in COVID-19. Sequenced by immunoSEQ multiplex PCR; TCRdb stores in-frame clones only, minus some. Altogether about 180,000 clones are present, approximately 81% being singletons, with the ten largest covering approximately 5.4%. Sequencing was performed on peripheral blood. The receptors derive from a woman aged 50 to 60 with COVID-19, enrolled during active disease.

This chain links TRBV27 with TRBJ1-1; no reliable D call. From germline, CDR1 is MNHEY and CDR2 SMNVEV (reference sequence). The CDR3 is 14 residues long. V was shortened by 2 bases and J by 4 bases, with 11 bases between the two germline ends. CDR3 in amino acids: CASSLISSGTEAFF. In DNA form, the CDR3 reads TGTGCCAGCAGTTTAATATCGTCGGGCACTGAAGCTTTCTTT.

The chain employs TRBV2 and TRBJ2-1, with 12 bases aligning to TRBD1. CDR1 is SNHLY and CDR2 is FYNNEI in the germline V gene. This CDR3 is built from 14 residues. The trim removed 4 bases at V and 10 bases at J, leaving 5 bases unmatched. CDR3 sequence: CASSGGTGGGEQFF. The CDR3 DNA sequence: TGTGCCAGCAGTGGAGGGACAGGGGGCGGAGAGCAGTTCTTC.

This clone has a single count. The chain couples TRBV12-2 to TRBJ1-5. TRBV12-2 is a pseudogene locus. The CDR3 extends over 11 amino acids. The CDR3 DNA reads TGTGCAAGTCGCCGTAGCGAGCCCCAGCATTTT. The encoded protein is CASRRSEPQHF.

The chain recombines TRBV3-1 (or the pseudogene TRBV3-2) with TRBJ1-1; 7 nucleotides agree with TRBD1. Per germline, CDR1 LGHDT and CDR2 YNNKEL (reference sequence). The CDR3 is made up of 16 amino acids. The trim removed 0 bases at V and 4 bases at J, leaving 8 bases unmatched. Here the CDR3 DNA reads TGTGCCAGCAGCCAAGATTTGAGGGGGCGGCCCACTGAAGCTTTCTTT. Translating gives CASSQDLRGRPTEAFF.

This chain links TRBV2 with TRBJ1-5; D gene ambiguous. Trimming shortened V by 3 bases and J by 0 bases, and 9 bases separated the two germline ends. The CDR3 runs to 15 residues. The germline V gene encodes CDR1 SNHLY and CDR2 FYNNEI. The CDR3 here is CASSDSTSSNQPQHF. For the CDR3, the DNA is TGTGCCAGCAGTGATTCTACGAGTAGCAATCAGCCCCAGCATTTT.

The chain joins TRBV5-1 to TRBJ2-1; 8 bases line up with TRBD2. The CDR3 has 16 residues. Per germline, CDR1 SGHRS and CDR2 YFSETQ. J was trimmed by 0 bases and V by 6 bases; bases with no gene match: 8. The CDR3 region is CASNPGGTSSYNEQFF. The CDR3 region has the DNA TGCGCCAGCAACCCCGGGGGGACTAGCTCCTACAATGAGCAGTTCTTC.

The chain couples TRBV27 to TRBJ2-1, with 11 bases that match TRBD1. After removal of 4 bases from V and 7 bases from J, the junction contained 9 bases not matched to a gene. Germline CDR1 and CDR2: MNHEY and SMNVEV (reference sequence). This CDR3 region has 16 residues. Here the CDR3 DNA reads TGTGCCAGCAGTTCGGGAGGACAGGGGGCAAGGAATGAGCAGTTCTTC. Its translation: CASSSGGQGARNEQFF.

The V gene is TRBV9, the J gene TRBJ1-6; tentative D call: TRBD1 (5 bases). Germline V lookup: CDR1 SGDLS, CDR2 YYNGEE. The length of the CDR3 is 17 residues. The ends were cut back, 0 bases at V and 0 bases at J, with 10 bases in the middle. The CDR3 spells CASSVDTDSSYNSPLHF. The CDR3 nucleotides read TGTGCCAGCAGCGTAGACACAGACAGCTCCTATAATTCACCCCTCCACTTT.

The chain uses TRBV4-1 and TRBJ1-1; tentative D call: TRBD1 (5 bases). Germline-derived CDR1 and CDR2 are MGHRA and YSYEKL. The CDR3 spans 16 residues. The V end was cut by 1 base, the J end by 6 bases, with 18 bases between. Here the CDR3 reads CASSQGFQGFLSEAFF. CDR3 sequence (DNA): TGCGCCAGCAGCCAAGGTTTTCAGGGATTTTTATCTGAAGCTTTCTTT.

The rearrangement joins TRBV11-2 to TRBJ2-5, with 9 bases fitting TRBD1. The germline V gene has CDR1 SGHAT and CDR2 FQNNGV. CDR3 length: 14 amino acids. V gave up 0 bases and J gave up 7 bases; unmatched junction bases: 3. CDR3 bases: TGTGCCAGCAGCTTAGATGTGACAGGGGGGACCCAGTACTTC. It codes for CASSLDVTGGTQYF.